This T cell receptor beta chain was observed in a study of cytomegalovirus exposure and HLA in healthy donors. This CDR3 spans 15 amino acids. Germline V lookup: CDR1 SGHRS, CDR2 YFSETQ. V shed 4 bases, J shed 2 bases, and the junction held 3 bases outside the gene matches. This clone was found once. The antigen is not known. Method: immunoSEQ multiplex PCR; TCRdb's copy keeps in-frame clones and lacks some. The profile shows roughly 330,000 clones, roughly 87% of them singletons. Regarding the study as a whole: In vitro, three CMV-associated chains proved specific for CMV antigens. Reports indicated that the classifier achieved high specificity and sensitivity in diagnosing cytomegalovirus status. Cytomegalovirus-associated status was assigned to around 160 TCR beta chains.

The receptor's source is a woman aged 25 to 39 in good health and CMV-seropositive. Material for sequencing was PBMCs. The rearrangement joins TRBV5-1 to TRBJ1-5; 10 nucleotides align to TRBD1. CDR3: CASSRGTGGNQPQHF. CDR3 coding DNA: TGCGCCAGCAGCCGGGGGACAGGGGGCAATCAGCCCCAGCATTTT.